This TCR beta chain is drawn from a study of T cell responses to AZD1222 COVID-19 vaccine. Notes on this clone: Its antigen is unknown.

Germline V gene lookup returns CDR1 SGHRS and CDR2 YFSETQ. V lost 0 bases to trimming and J lost 4 bases, with 13 bases between them. This CDR3 is built from 15 residues. Points from the study as a whole: Nearly half of spike-specific TCRs reportedly go after variant regions that carry no mutations. It was only after the peak T cell response that any repertoires were sampled. Spike-specific TCR breadth and depth grew following two AZD1222 doses. The donors showed a predominance of white British ancestry and of females, with possible underestimation of clonal diversity.

TCRdb keeps only in-frame clones here, not all; method: immunoSEQ multiplex PCR. The sample carries about 120,000 clones, around 86% recorded once. The specimen comprised peripheral blood, sampled on day 0 of AZD1222 vaccination. The chain recombines TRBV5-1 with TRBJ1-2, with D unclear. This clonotype originated in an adult in good health. CDR3 sequence (DNA): TGCGCCAGCAGCTTGGCCTCCAGTGACGTCTATGGCTACACCTTC. Residues: CASSLASSDVYGYTF.